This T cell receptor beta chain was documented in a study of blood T cells in healthy people across ages. Study outcomes and limitations: Possibly confounding the expanded clonotype changes was the fact that donor CMV status was unknown. With unsorted PBMCs, a conclusive comparison of naive versus antigen-experienced cells was not possible. Compared with aged donors, long-lived donors showed fewer expanded clones, suggesting selection.

Points on this clonotype: Its matching antigen is unknown.

V shed 1 base and J 6 bases; nucleotides not matched to a gene: 8. The CDR3 runs 16 residues. Germline V CDR1 and CDR2: SGHTA, FQGNSA. Together with a sample-barcoded 5' primer, a J-beta primer mix was included in a second PCR lasting roughly 6 to 12 cycles. A single record per CDR3 protein comes from TCRdb applying MiXCR to the 5' RACE reads. This sample carries 650,000 to 1,000,000 distinct CDR3 sequences, roughly 35% of them seen once, and the ten largest clones take approximately 12%. The sample was blood. This chain links TRBV7-2 with TRBJ2-2, with 7 bases lining up with TRBD1. The receptor was isolated from a man aged 18 to 29 in good health. The CDR3 DNA sequence: TGTGCCAGCAGCTTAGGGGGACAGAGCGGTGCCGGGGAGCTGTTTTTT. Translation: CASSLGGQSGAGELFF. The entire variable domain, with the rest obtained from reference TRBV7-2 and TRBJ2-2, is as follows: GAGVSQSPSNKVTEKGKDVELRCDPISGHTALYWYRQSLGQGLEFLIYFQGNSAPDKSGLPSDRFSAERTGGSVSTLTIQRTQQEDSAVYLCASSLGGQSGAGELFFGEGSRLTVL.